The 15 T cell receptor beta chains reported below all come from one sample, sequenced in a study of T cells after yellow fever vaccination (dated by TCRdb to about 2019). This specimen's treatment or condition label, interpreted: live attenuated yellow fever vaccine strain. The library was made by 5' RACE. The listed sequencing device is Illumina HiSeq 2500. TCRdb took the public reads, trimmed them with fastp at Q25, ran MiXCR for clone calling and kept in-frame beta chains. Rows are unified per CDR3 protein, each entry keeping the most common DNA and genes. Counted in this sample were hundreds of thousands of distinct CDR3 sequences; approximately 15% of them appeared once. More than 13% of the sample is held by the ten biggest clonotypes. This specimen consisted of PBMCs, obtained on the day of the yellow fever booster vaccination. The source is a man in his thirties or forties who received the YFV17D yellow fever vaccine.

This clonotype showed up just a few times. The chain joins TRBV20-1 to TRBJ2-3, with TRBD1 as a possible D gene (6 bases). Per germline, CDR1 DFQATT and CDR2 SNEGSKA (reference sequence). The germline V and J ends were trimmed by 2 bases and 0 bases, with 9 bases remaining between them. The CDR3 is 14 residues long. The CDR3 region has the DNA TGCAGTGCTAGACGACAGGATAGCACAGATACGCAGTATTTT. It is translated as CSARRQDSTDTQYF.

CDR3 residues: CSAQGLAGDEQYF. For the CDR3, the DNA is TGCAGCGCTCAAGGACTAGCGGGAGACGAGCAGTACTTC. The chain uses TRBV20-1 and TRBJ2-7, with 13 positions matching TRBD2. The CDR3 consists of 13 residues. Germline V gene lookup returns CDR1 DFQATT and CDR2 SNEGSKA (reference sequence).

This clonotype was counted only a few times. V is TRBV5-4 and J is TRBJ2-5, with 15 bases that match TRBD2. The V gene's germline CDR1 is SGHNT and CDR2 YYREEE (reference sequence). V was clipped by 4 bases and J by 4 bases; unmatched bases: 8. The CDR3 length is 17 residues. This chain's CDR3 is CASSTGLAGGGRETQYF. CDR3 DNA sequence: TGTGCCAGCAGCACAGGACTAGCGGGAGGGGGACGAGAGACCCAGTACTTC. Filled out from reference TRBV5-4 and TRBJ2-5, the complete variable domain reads ETGVTQSPTHLIKTRGQQVTLRCSSQSGHNTVSWYQQALGQGPQFIFQYYREEENGRGNFPPRFSGLQFPNYSSELNVNALELDDSALYLCASSTGLAGGGRETQYFGPGTRLLVL.

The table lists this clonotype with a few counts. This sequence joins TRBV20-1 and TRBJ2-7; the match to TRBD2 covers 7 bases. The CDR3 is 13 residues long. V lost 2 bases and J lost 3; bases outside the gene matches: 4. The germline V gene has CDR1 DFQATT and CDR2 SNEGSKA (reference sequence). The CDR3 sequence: CSARTAGDYEQYF. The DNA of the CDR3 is TGCAGTGCTAGAACCGCGGGAGACTACGAGCAGTACTTC.

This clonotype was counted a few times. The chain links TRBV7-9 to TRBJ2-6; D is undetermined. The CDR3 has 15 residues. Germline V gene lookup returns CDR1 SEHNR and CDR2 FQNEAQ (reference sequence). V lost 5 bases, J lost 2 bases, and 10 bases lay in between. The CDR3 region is CASSAVAAGANVLTF. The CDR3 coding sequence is TGTGCCAGCAGCGCGGTGGCTGCTGGGGCCAACGTCCTGACTTTC.

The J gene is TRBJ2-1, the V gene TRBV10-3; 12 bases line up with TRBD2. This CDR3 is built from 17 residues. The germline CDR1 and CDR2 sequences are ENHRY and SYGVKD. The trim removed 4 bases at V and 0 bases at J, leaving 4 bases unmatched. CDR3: CAISGTSGISSYNEQFF. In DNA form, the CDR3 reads TGTGCCATCAGTGGGACTAGCGGGATCAGCTCCTACAATGAGCAGTTCTTC.

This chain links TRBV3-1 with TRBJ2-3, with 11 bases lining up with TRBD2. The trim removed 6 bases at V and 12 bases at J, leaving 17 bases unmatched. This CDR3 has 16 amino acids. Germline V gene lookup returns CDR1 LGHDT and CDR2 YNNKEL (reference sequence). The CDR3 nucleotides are TGTGCCAGCAGGAACACCGGGACTAGCGGCAGGAGATTACAGTATTTT. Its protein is CASRNTGTSGRRLQYF.

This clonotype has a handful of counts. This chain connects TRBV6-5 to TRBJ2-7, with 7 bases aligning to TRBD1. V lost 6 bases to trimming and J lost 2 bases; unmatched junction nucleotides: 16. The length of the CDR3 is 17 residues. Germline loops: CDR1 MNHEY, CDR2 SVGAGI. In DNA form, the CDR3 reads TGTGCCAGCAGAGACTCCTCGTTCCGGGACAGAGCCTACGAGCAGTACTTC. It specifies CASRDSSFRDRAYEQYF.

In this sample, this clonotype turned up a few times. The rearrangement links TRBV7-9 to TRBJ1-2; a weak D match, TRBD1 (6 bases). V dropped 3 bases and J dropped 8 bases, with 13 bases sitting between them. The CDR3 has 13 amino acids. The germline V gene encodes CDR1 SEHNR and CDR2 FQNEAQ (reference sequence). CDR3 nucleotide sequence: TGTGCCAGCAGCTTGGAGGGGGTGAGCGGCTACACCTTC. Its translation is CASSLEGVSGYTF. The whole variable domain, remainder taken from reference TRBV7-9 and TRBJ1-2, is DTGVSQNPRHKITKRGQNVTFRCDPISEHNRLYWYRQTLGQGPEFLTYFQNEAQLEKSRLLSDRFSAERPKGSFSTLEIQRTEQGDSAMYLCASSLEGVSGYTFGSGTRLTVV.

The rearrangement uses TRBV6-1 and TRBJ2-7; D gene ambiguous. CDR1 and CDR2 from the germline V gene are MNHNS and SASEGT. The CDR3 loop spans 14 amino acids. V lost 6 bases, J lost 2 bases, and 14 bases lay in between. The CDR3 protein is CASRLLEPPYEQYF. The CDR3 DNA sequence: TGTGCCAGCAGACTCCTAGAGCCCCCCTACGAGCAGTACTTC.

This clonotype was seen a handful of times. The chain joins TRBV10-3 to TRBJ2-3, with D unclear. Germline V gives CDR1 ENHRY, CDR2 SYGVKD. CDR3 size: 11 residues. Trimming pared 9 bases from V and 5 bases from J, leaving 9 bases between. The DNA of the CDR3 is TGTGCCATATGGTTGGGAGATACGCAGTATTTT. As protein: CAIWLGDTQYF.

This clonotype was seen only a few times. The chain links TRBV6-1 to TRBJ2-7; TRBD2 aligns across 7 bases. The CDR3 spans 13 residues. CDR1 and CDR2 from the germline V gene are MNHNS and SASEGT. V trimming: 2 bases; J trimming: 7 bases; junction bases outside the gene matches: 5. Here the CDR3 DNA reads TGTGCCAGCAGTGAATTCCAGGGAGGGGAGCAGTACTTC. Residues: CASSEFQGGEQYF.

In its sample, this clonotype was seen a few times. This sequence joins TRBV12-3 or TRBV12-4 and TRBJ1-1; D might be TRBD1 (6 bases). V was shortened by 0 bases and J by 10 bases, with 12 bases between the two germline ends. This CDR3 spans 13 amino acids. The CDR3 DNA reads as TGTGCCAGCAGTTTAGCGCCCACAGGGACAGCTTTCTTT. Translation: CASSLAPTGTAFF.

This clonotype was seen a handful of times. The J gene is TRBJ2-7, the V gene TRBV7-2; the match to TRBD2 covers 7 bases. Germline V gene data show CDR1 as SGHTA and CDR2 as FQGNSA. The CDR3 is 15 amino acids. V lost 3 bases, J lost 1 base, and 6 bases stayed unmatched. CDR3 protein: CASSFGRERSYEQYF. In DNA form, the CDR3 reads TGTGCCAGCAGCTTCGGGCGGGAGCGATCCTACGAGCAGTACTTC. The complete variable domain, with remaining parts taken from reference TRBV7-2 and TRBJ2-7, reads GAGVSQSPSNKVTEKGKDVELRCDPISGHTALYWYRQSLGQGLEFLIYFQGNSAPDKSGLPSDRFSAERTGGSVSTLTIQRTQQEDSAVYLCASSFGRERSYEQYFGPGTRLTVT.

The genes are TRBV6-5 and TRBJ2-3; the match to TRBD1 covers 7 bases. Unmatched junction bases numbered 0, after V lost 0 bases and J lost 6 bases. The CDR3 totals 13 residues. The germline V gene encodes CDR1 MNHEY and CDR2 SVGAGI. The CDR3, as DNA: TGTGCCAGCAGTTACTCCAGGGGGGATACGCAGTATTTT. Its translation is CASSYSRGDTQYF.